This T cell receptor beta chain was identified during a study of molecular identifiers for immune sequencing clone quantification. Findings and limits, study-wide: Spiked-in Jurkat TCR RNA corresponding to one cell was reported as detectable against approximately 1 million naive cells. Clones of above 20 RNA copies carried over 98% of effector molecules; in naive cells they carried under 1%.

TCRdb fed the PCR reads into MiXCR, producing one record per CDR3 protein. The sample yields over 550,000 distinct CDR3 sequences, about 25% seen once. This clonotype was counted only a few times. What it binds is not known. Germline V gene data show CDR1 as SNHLY and CDR2 as FYNNEI. The CDR3 has 16 amino acids. V lost 1 base to trimming and J lost 5 bases; unmatched junction nucleotides: 7. Naive CD8 T cells were sorted as CD8+CD4-CCR7+CD45RA+. Sequencing input: naive CD8+ T cells from blood, with Jurkat cell RNA spiked in. Subset specified: FACS-sorted CD8+CD4-CCR7+CD45RA+ naive T cells. J is TRBJ2-5 and V is TRBV2; 10 positions match TRBD2. This clonotype was obtained from a human donor in good health. Some libraries in this study had Jurkat cell RNA spiked in. CDR3 nucleotides: TGTGCCAGCAGTGAAGATCTAGCGGGAGTGCTGGAGACCCAGTACTTC. Protein sequence: CASSEDLAGVLETQYF.